The subject of this entry is one TCR beta chain. The antigen this receptor binds is unknown. No qualities accompany the bases; no much larger clone lies one base away. The immunoSEQ Assay, a bias-controlled multiplex PCR, was used to amplify TCRbeta CDR3 regions from genomic DNA. The original methods were these. The number of nucleated cells in each sample was estimated from the amplification of reference gene primers within the assay. To quantify the absolute abundance of each unique TCRbeta CDR3 rearrangement, sequence reads were collapsed and filtered. For each sample, productive Simpson clonality was calculated as the square root of Simpson's diversity index over productive rearrangements. TCRdb holds this immuneACCESS table with in-frame rearrangements only. Some clones are missing; in checked studies, unresolved V genes explain under half, and the rest has no known cause. D and trimming were read from the DNA, whereas the V and J calls and clone size are those reported in that table. The sample yields about 74,000 clones; roughly 81% were counted once. Over 30% of the sample is taken by the ten largest.

The data were obtained in a study of blood T cell repertoires in COVID-19 (dated by TCRdb to 2019 to 2021). In the study overall: Collaborator samples came from the United States, Italy and Spain and covered acute and convalescent phases of COVID-19. HLA class I and class II types, where available, came from metadata supplied by the sample provider rather than from assay-based typing. The material from the prospective study consisted of cDNA or gDNA derived from T cells, B-cell-depleted T cells, or PBMCs. The repertoires were made available in a free public database intended to serve as a resource for research on the immune response to SARS-CoV-2. A de-identified subject ID, COVID-19 status, age in years and sex were almost always included in the sample metadata. Deeply sampled blood TCRbeta repertoires from subjects exposed to, actively infected with, or recovered from COVID-19 were included in the dataset. The samples were drawn from the first 160 participants of the ongoing ImmuneRACE study and from some 1,300 subjects provided by 6 global collaborators. Here is what the overall study found, with its caveats: The quantity of clinical and demographic metadata differed by source and by participant and was supplied without curation.

The collaborating institutions used their own protocols to collect whole blood in K2EDTA tubes. For TCRbeta analysis, collaborator samples were shipped as frozen whole blood, as isolated PBMCs, or as DNA extracted from either sample type. The clonotype originates from a man aged 65 to 85 with acute or convalescent COVID-19. Material for sequencing was peripheral blood.

The DNA is as follows: TGTGCCAGCAGTCCTTGGTTGGGGGGCTACGAGCAGTACTTC. Translated, it reads CASSPWLGGYEQYF. The chain is made from TRBV27 and TRBJ2-7; a weak D assignment points to TRBD2 (6 bases agree). The germline V gene (reference sequence) sets CDR1 to MNHEY and CDR2 to SMNVEV. The CDR3 has 14 amino acids, counting the end cysteine and phenylalanine. Only CDR3 DNA remains: 42 bases, in frame from the first base. The junction shows trimming of 5 bases on V and 3 bases on J, plus 14 bases between the germline ends.